Listed below are T cell receptor beta chains from one sample, sequenced in a study of shared clonotypes between healthy human individuals. Clones were read by immunoSEQ multiplex PCR, and TCRdb kept only the in-frame ones, dropping some. The data hold about 800,000 clones, with roughly 96% observed a single time. Sequencing input: naive CD8+ T cells sorted from blood. The origin of the receptors is a man aged 25 to 40 in good health. Each CDR3 is given with its conserved first and last residue. D genes are given only for firm matches. Where a row states a size, it is once, few, many or the class of an expanded clone; other rows omit it.

J gene: TRBJ1-5
V gene: TRBV30
clone size: .
D gene: .
CDR3 DNA: TGTGCCACCGAGGGGGAGATGGGTCAGCCCCAGCATTTT
CDR3 protein: CATEGEMGQPQHF

J gene: TRBJ2-7
V gene: TRBV28
clone size: .
D gene: .
CDR3 DNA: TGTGCCAGCACCCAAGGTTACGAGCAGTACTTC
CDR3 protein: CASTQGYEQYF

J gene: TRBJ2-7
V gene: TRBV7-9
clone size: .
D gene: .
CDR3 DNA: TGTGCCAGCAGCCCAGACTACCTTCAGGCCTACGAGCAGTACTTC
CDR3 protein: CASSPDYLQAYEQYF

J gene: TRBJ2-7
V gene: TRBV7-9
clone size: .
D gene: .
CDR3 DNA: TGTGCCAGCAGTTCGGCGGGACAGACCTACGAGCAGTACTTC
CDR3 protein: CASSSAGQTYEQYF

J gene: TRBJ2-7
V gene: TRBV6-6
clone size: .
D gene: .
CDR3 DNA: TGTGCCAGCAGCAGACCGAACTTCTACGAGCAGTACTTC
CDR3 protein: CASSRPNFYEQYF

J gene: TRBJ2-1
V gene: TRBV5-5
clone size: .
D gene: .
CDR3 DNA: TGTGCCAGCAGCGTGGGTCGTTACAATGAGCAGTTCTTC
CDR3 protein: CASSVGRYNEQFF

J gene: TRBJ2-6
V gene: TRBV18
clone size: .
D gene: TRBD1
CDR3 DNA: TGTGCCAGCTCATTGTACGGACAGGACTCTGGGGCCAACGTCCTGACTTTC
CDR3 protein: CASSLYGQDSGANVLTF

J gene: TRBJ2-2
V gene: TRBV29-1
clone size: .
D gene: .
CDR3 DNA: TGCAGCGTTGCTGCGGATGCGAACACCGGGGAGCTGTTTTTT
CDR3 protein: CSVAADANTGELFF

J gene: TRBJ2-7
V gene: TRBV5-4
clone size: .
D gene: .
CDR3 DNA: TGTGCCAGCAGCCTCCCCTTAGGGCACGAGCAGTACTTC
CDR3 protein: CASSLPLGHEQYF

J gene: TRBJ1-2
V gene: TRBV6-5
clone size: .
D gene: TRBD1
CDR3 DNA: TGTGCCAGCAGTTACGCGACAGGGGGCGCCGATGGCTACACCTTC
CDR3 protein: CASSYATGGADGYTF

J gene: TRBJ1-2
V gene: TRBV6-1
clone size: .
D gene: .
CDR3 DNA: TGTGCCAGCAGTGATACTCCAGGCAGGGCCCTTAACTATGGCTACACCTTC
CDR3 protein: CASSDTPGRALNYGYTF

J gene: TRBJ1-4
V gene: TRBV4-3
clone size: .
D gene: TRBD1
CDR3 DNA: TGCGCCAGCAGCCAAGGGGACAGGGGTGAAAAACTGTTTTTT
CDR3 protein: CASSQGDRGEKLFF

J gene: TRBJ2-6
V gene: TRBV10-2
clone size: .
D gene: .
CDR3 DNA: TGCGCCACCAAGCCGGGGGCGCATAGCGGGGCCAACGTCCTGACTTTC
CDR3 protein: CATKPGAHSGANVLTF

J gene: TRBJ2-7
V gene: TRBV29-1
clone size: .
D gene: TRBD2
CDR3 DNA: TGCAGCGTTGATGGGACTAGCGGGGCCTCCGAGCAGTACTTC
CDR3 protein: CSVDGTSGASEQYF

J gene: TRBJ2-1
V gene: TRBV7-9
clone size: once
D gene: TRBD2
CDR3 DNA: TGTGCCAGCAGCCACCCCGGGACTAGCCACAATGAGCAGTTCTTC
CDR3 protein: CASSHPGTSHNEQFF

J gene: TRBJ2-7
V gene: TRBV6-5
clone size: few
D gene: TRBD1
CDR3 DNA: TGTGCCAGCAAGGGGGCCTCCTACGAGCAGTACTTC
CDR3 protein: CASKGASYEQYF

J gene: TRBJ2-7
V gene: TRBV6-5
clone size: few
D gene: .
CDR3 DNA: TGTGCCAGCAGTCCCCGGGACTGGAGCTCCTACGAGCAGTACTTC
CDR3 protein: CASSPRDWSSYEQYF

J gene: TRBJ2-1
V gene: TRBV29-1
clone size: .
D gene: .
CDR3 DNA: TGCAGCGTTGGAAGGGACGGAAGATACAATGAGCAGTTCTTC
CDR3 protein: CSVGRDGRYNEQFF